These T cell receptor beta chains were read from a single sample in a study of a mutant IDH1 vaccine in newly diagnosed glioma. Clones were read by immunoSEQ multiplex PCR, and TCRdb kept only the in-frame ones, dropping some. Here the sample spans roughly 70,000 clones, 80% to 90% being singletons. The sample in question was PBMCs, obtained from a glioma patient treated with radiotherapy, temozolomide or both. The receptors derive from a man aged 25 to 40 with glioma. CDR3s include the opening cysteine and the closing phenylalanine or tryptophan. A D gene is named only where the DNA matches it firmly. Rows may omit the clone size; those that give it use once, few, many or a size class.

TRBV2	.	.	TRBJ2-3	12	CASREPGDTQYF	TGTGCCAGCAGGGAGCCCGGGGATACGCAGTATTTT
TRBV7-9	.	.	TRBJ1-6	15	CASSLSGLDYSPLHF	TGTGCCAGCAGCTTATCAGGACTGGATTATTCACCCCTCCACTTT
TRBV7-9	.	TRBD1	TRBJ1-5	13	CASSHRGSQPQHF	TGTGCCAGCAGCCACAGGGGGAGTCAGCCCCAGCATTTT
TRBV5-1	.	.	TRBJ2-7	13	CASSFGDSYEQYF	TGCGCCAGCAGCTTCGGAGACTCCTACGAGCAGTACTTC
TRBV6-5	.	.	TRBJ1-2	15	CASSYLLRGNYGYTF	TGTGCCAGCAGTTATCTATTACGGGGGAACTATGGCTACACCTTC
TRBV5-1	.	.	TRBJ2-3	17	CASSPQAGSPKADTQYF	TGCGCCAGCAGCCCCCAGGCGGGTAGCCCAAAGGCAGATACGCAGTATTTT
TRBV5-1	.	TRBD1	TRBJ2-7	20	CASTHWARQGAKLGSYEQYF	TGCGCCAGCACCCATTGGGCGAGACAGGGGGCCAAACTGGGCTCCTACGAGCAGTACTTC
TRBV5-1	.	.	TRBJ1-5	13	CASSDGGNQPQHF	TGCGCCAGTTCCGACGGGGGCAATCAGCCCCAGCATTTT
TRBV27	.	.	TRBJ1-1	14	CASSRDTMNTEAFF	TGTGCCAGCTCCCGGGACACAATGAACACTGAAGCTTTCTTT
TRBV7-9	.	TRBD1	TRBJ2-1	15	CASSLTDRGLDEQFF	TGTGCCAGCAGCTTGACTGACAGGGGATTGGATGAGCAGTTCTTC
TRBV2	.	.	TRBJ1-6	16	CASSEAEIRAHSPLHF	TGTGCCAGCAGTGAAGCGGAGATAAGAGCCCATTCACCCCTCCACTTT
TRBV5-5	once	TRBD1	TRBJ1-6	16	CASSGDTGGYNSPLHF	TGTGCCAGCAGCGGGGATACAGGGGGCTATAATTCACCCCTCCACTTT
TRBV19	.	.	TRBJ2-3	16	CASSIARQGGADTQYF	TGTGCCAGTAGTATAGCCAGACAGGGAGGGGCAGATACGCAGTATTTT
TRBV19	.	.	TRBJ1-1	15	CASSDIRDSNTEAFF	TGTGCCAGTAGTGACATTAGGGATTCGAACACTGAAGCTTTCTTT
TRBV25-1	.	TRBD2	TRBJ2-4	15	CASSVPGGAKNIQYF	TGTGCCAGCAGTGTACCGGGGGGGGCCAAAAACATTCAGTACTTC
TRBV5-6	.	TRBD1	TRBJ1-1	15	CASSSWTGGRTEAFF	TGTGCCAGCAGCTCCTGGACAGGCGGGCGCACTGAAGCTTTCTTT
TRBV19	.	.	TRBJ2-2	17	CASSIDRRGANTGELFF	TGTGCCAGTAGTATAGATCGCAGGGGAGCAAACACCGGGGAGCTGTTTTTT
TRBV10-1	.	TRBD2	TRBJ2-3	14	CASSERGGTDTQYF	TGCGCCAGCAGTGAGCGGGGGGGCACAGATACGCAGTATTTT
TRBV14	.	.	TRBJ1-6	15	CASSQLVSYNSPLHF	TGTGCCAGCAGCCAGCTAGTCTCCTATAATTCACCCCTCCACTTT
TRBV7-2	once	TRBD1	TRBJ2-7	14	CASSSGTGFYEQYF	TGTGCCAGCAGCTCCGGGACAGGGTTCTACGAGCAGTACTTC
TRBV27	.	.	TRBJ2-7	14	CASSPGTSSYEQYF	TGTGCCAGCAGTCCGGGGACAAGCTCCTACGAGCAGTACTTC
TRBV5-1	.	TRBD1	TRBJ2-5	14	CASSLEGGGEAQYF	TGCGCCAGCAGCTTGGAAGGGGGCGGTGAGGCCCAGTACTTC
TRBV4-1	.	.	TRBJ2-1	14	CASTGHLSYNEQFF	TGCGCCAGCACGGGACACCTATCCTACAATGAGCAGTTCTTC
TRBV4-2	.	TRBD2	TRBJ2-1	17	CASSQGTSGGIFDEQFF	TGTGCCAGCAGCCAAGGAACTAGCGGGGGAATATTCGATGAGCAGTTCTTC
TRBV5-5	.	.	TRBJ1-5	17	CASSTGIWQGRGQPQHF	TGTGCCAGCAGCACCGGGATCTGGCAGGGGCGAGGTCAGCCCCAGCATTTT
TRBV28	once	.	TRBJ2-7	15	CASSPVGRPGYEQYF	TGTGCCAGCAGCCCTGTGGGCAGGCCAGGCTACGAGCAGTACTTC
TRBV11-2	.	TRBD1	TRBJ2-3	15	CASSSPDRSKDTQYF	TGTGCCAGCAGCTCTCCGGACAGGTCGAAGGATACGCAGTATTTT
TRBV5-1	.	.	TRBJ2-2	15	CASSLVSGHTGELFF	TGCGCCAGCAGCTTGGTGAGCGGGCACACCGGGGAGCTGTTTTTT
TRBV27	few	.	TRBJ2-2	14	CASSLEGKGGELFF	TGTGCCAGCAGTTTAGAGGGAAAGGGCGGGGAGCTGTTTTTT
TRBV5-1	.	TRBD1	TRBJ2-1	16	CASNYKTGQGNNEQFF	TGCGCCAGCAACTATAAGACGGGACAGGGTAACAATGAGCAGTTCTTC
TRBV4-2	.	.	TRBJ2-5	16	CASSQVGLLTRETQYF	TGTGCCAGCAGCCAAGTGGGGCTGTTAACTCGGGAGACCCAGTACTTC
TRBV4-2	.	.	TRBJ1-5	15	CASSQEDVSNQPQHF	TGTGCCAGCAGCCAAGAGGACGTTAGCAATCAGCCCCAGCATTTT
TRBV5-1	.	.	TRBJ2-1	17	CASSWPEPKVTYNEQFF	TGCGCCAGCAGCTGGCCCGAGCCCAAGGTGACCTACAATGAGCAGTTCTTC